This TCR beta chain emerged from a study of blood T cell repertoires in COVID-19. Repertoires were generated with immunoSEQ multiplex PCR, while TCRdb's copy carries only in-frame clones and drops some. The data show about 210,000 clones, about 85% seen once. The sample was peripheral blood. The sequence derives from a man in his 70s with acute or convalescent COVID-19.

This CDR3 is CSVVRGTGSGEQFF. The CDR3 DNA is TGCAGCGTTGTTAGAGGGACAGGGTCCGGTGAGCAGTTCTTC. The rearrangement links TRBV29-1 to TRBJ2-1; 9 positions match TRBD1. V lost 4 bases and J lost 9; bases outside the gene matches: 10. Germline V gene lookup returns CDR1 SQVTM and CDR2 ANQGSEA. This CDR3 comprises 14 residues.